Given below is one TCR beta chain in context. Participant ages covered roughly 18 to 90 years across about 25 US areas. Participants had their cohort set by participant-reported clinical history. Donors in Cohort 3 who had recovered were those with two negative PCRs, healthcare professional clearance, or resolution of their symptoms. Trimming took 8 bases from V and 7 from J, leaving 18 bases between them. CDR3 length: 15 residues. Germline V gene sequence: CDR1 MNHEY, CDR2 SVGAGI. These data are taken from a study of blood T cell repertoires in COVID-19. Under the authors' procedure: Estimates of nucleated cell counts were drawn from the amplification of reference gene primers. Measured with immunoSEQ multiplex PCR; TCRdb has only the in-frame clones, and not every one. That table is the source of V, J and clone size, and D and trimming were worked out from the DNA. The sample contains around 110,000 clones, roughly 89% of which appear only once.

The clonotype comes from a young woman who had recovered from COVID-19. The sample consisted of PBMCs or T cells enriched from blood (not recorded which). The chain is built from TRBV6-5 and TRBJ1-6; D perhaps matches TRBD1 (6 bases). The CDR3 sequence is CASRPLTGGNSPLHF. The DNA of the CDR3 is TGTGCCAGCCGTCCGTTGACAGGCGGAAATTCACCCCTCCACTTT.